The sequence of this T cell receptor (beta chain) was determined in a study of blood T cells in healthy people across ages. The use of a sample-barcoded 5' primer and a J-beta primer mix characterized a second PCR of 7 to 11 cycles. Carrying 12 random nucleotides, a template-switch adaptor labeled each individual cDNA molecule. TCRdb re-analysed the 5' RACE reads in MiXCR, keeping a single row per CDR3 protein. The sample carries over 1,500,000 distinct CDR3 sequences, about 50% recorded once. Trimming took off 2 bases at V and 6 bases at J, with 9 bases between the two ends. CDR3 length equals 13 residues. Germline V CDR1 and CDR2: SGHKS, YYEKEE (reference sequence).

The TCR comes from a woman in her 40s in good health. The sequenced sample consisted of blood. The rearrangement uses TRBV5-5 and TRBJ1-5; D call uncertain. The chain's CDR3 is CASSFEGTQPQHF. In nucleotides, the CDR3 is TGTGCCAGCAGCTTTGAGGGAACTCAGCCCCAGCATTTT.